This TCR beta chain is drawn from a study of beta chain features in type 1 diabetes. This CDR3 is 16 amino acids long. The V and J ends lost 2 bases and 2 bases, in that order; junction bases with no gene match: 7. Germline loops: CDR1 SGHVS, CDR2 FNYEAQ. Reverse transcription of all isolated RNA meant that expressed TCRB transcripts were sequenced. Some clones are missing from TCRdb's copy, which holds only in-frame ones; the method was immunoSEQ multiplex PCR. Of about 230,000 clones in the sample, about 9.3% were seen once. This clone was detected only a few times. The material sequenced was naive CD4+ T cells from blood. The sequence derives from a young woman in good health. The chain uses TRBV7-6 and TRBJ2-3, with 7 bases matching TRBD1. CDR3 coding DNA: TGTGCCAGCAGCTTATCGGTGGGACAGTCCACAGATACGCAGTATTTT. Translated: CASSLSVGQSTDTQYF.